This entry lists 13 T cell receptor beta chains sequenced from one sample in a study of blood T cells in healthy people across ages. Combining a sample-barcoded 5' primer with a J-beta primer mix, a second PCR ran for roughly 7 to 11 cycles. TCRdb itself ran the 5' RACE reads through MiXCR, one entry per CDR3 protein. The sample comprises around 580,000 distinct CDR3 sequences, around half of which are singletons, and roughly 24% rests with the top ten. The specimen sequenced was blood. Every receptor here comes from an elderly man in good health.

The J gene is TRBJ2-1, the V gene TRBV28; no clear D gene. V lost 6 bases, J lost 10 bases, and 10 bases lay in between. Germline-derived CDR1 and CDR2 are MDHEN and SYDVKM. The CDR3 has 11 residues. CDR3 nucleotides: TGTGCCAGCAGAAAGGTCCGGGAGCAGTTCTTC. The encoded protein is CASRKVREQFF. The variable domain in full, with the rest retrieved from reference TRBV28 and TRBJ2-1, is DVKVTQSSRYLVKRTGEKVFLECVQDMDHENMFWYRQDPGLGLRLIYFSYDVKMKEKGDIPEGYSVSREKKERFSLILESASTNQTSMYLCASRKVREQFFGPGTRLTVL.

CDR3 residues: CASYAGISYNEQYF. DNA of the CDR3: TGTGCCAGCTATGCAGGGATCTCCTACAATGAGCAGTACTTC. The V gene is TRBV28, the J gene TRBJ2-1, with a possible D match to TRBD1 (5 bases). The J call may not be correct, given that the DNA end is closer to TRBJ2-7. Germline V gene data show CDR1 as MDHEN and CDR2 as SYDVKM. This CDR3 contains 14 residues.

CDR3 nucleotides: TGTGCCAGCAGTTACATAGCGGGGGCCTCCTACAATGAGCAGTTCTTC. It is translated as CASSYIAGASYNEQFF. The genes are TRBV6-2 or TRBV6-3 and TRBJ2-1; 9 positions agree with TRBD2. This CDR3 comprises 16 residues. The V gene's germline CDR1 is MNHEY and CDR2 SVGEGT. The V gene end was trimmed by 2 bases and the J gene end by 0 bases; junction bases not matched to a gene: 2.

This clonotype was observed a handful of times. The CDR3 sequence: CASLPGQGIGGSSFEKLFF. CDR3 in DNA: TGTGCCAGCCTCCCCGGACAGGGGATTGGAGGCTCATCGTTTGAAAAACTGTTTTTT. This rearrangement joins TRBV6-1 to TRBJ1-4, with 9 bases lining up with TRBD1. Germline CDR1 is MNHNS and CDR2 is SASEGT. Trimming cost V 8 bases and J 7 bases; bases outside gene matches: 23. This CDR3 has 19 amino acids.

The J gene is TRBJ2-5, the V gene TRBV7-2, with no clear D. The closer fit of TRBJ2-7 to the DNA end suggests the J call may be wrong. Germline V gene data show CDR1 as SGHTA and CDR2 as FQGNSA. The CDR3 runs to 15 residues. The chain's CDR3 is CASSRDTNLGYEQYF. In DNA form, the CDR3 reads TGTGCCAGCAGCCGAGACACGAACCTCGGCTACGAGCAGTACTTC.

This clonotype was counted between two and nine times. The chain links TRBV6-6 to TRBJ1-4; D is unclear. This CDR3 is 13 amino acids long. CDR1 and CDR2 (germline): MNHNY, SVGAGI (reference sequence). Trimming removed 5 bases from V and 6 bases from J, with 10 bases in between. The CDR3 is CASSLGRDEKLFF. Written as DNA, the CDR3 is TGTGCCAGCAGTCTCGGACGAGATGAAAAACTGTTTTTT.

This clonotype was seen only a few times. The V gene is TRBV20-1, the J gene TRBJ2-6; D ambiguous. Germline V gene lookup returns CDR1 DFQATT and CDR2 SNEGSKA (reference sequence). CDR3 length: 12 residues. V lost 5 bases and J lost 1, with 3 bases in between. CDR3 nucleotides: TGCAGTGCTGCGTCTGGGGCCAACGTCCTGACTTTC. Translation: CSAASGANVLTF.

This chain joins TRBV7-3 and TRBJ2-1; D is possibly TRBD2 (5 bases). The CDR3 spans 13 residues. The V end lost 4 bases, the J end lost 5 bases, and 9 bases lay between the germline ends. Per the germline V gene, CDR1 is SGHTA and CDR2 is FQGTGA. In nucleotides, the CDR3 is TGTGCCAGCAGCTCAGGACTGCACAATGAGCAGTTCTTC. It encodes CASSSGLHNEQFF.

V usage is TRBV20-1 and J usage is TRBJ2-7; D may be TRBD1 (6 bases). Germline V lookup: CDR1 DFQATT, CDR2 SNEGSKA (reference sequence). V lost 3 bases, J lost 4 bases, and 13 bases lay in between. This CDR3 contains 13 residues. This CDR3 reads CSASEGHLYEQYF. DNA of the CDR3: TGCAGTGCTAGTGAGGGACATTTGTACGAGCAGTACTTC.

The V and J genes are TRBV3-1 and TRBJ2-1, with D possibly matching TRBD1 (5 bases). This CDR3 region has 12 residues. V gave up 1 base and J gave up 8 bases, with 6 bases separating them. The germline V gene encodes CDR1 LGHDT and CDR2 YNNKEL (reference sequence). CDR3 in DNA: TGTGCCAGCAGCCAAGGGGGCTATGAGCAGTTCTTC. Protein: CASSQGGYEQFF.

V usage is TRBV20-1 and J usage is TRBJ1-1; the D gene is possibly TRBD1 (6 bases). The CDR3 runs 13 residues. CDR1 and CDR2 from the germline V gene are DFQATT and SNEGSKA (reference sequence). Between the trimmed V and J ends, which lost 6 bases and 8 bases, there was a span of 19 bases. The CDR3 here is CSARRGATGEAFF. Written as DNA, the CDR3 is TGCAGTGCCAGGAGGGGGGCCACCGGGGAAGCTTTCTTT.

V and J are TRBV4-1 and TRBJ2-1; tentatively, D is TRBD2 (6 bases). The CDR3 length is 12 residues. V was cut by 4 bases and J by 8 bases, with 9 bases left in between. Germline V gene lookup returns CDR1 MGHRA and CDR2 YSYEKL. The chain's CDR3 is CASSLREDEQFF. Here the CDR3 DNA reads TGCGCCAGCAGCCTTAGGGAGGATGAGCAGTTCTTC.

The rearrangement links TRBV6-6 to TRBJ1-2; possibly TRBD1 for D (6 bases). Germline V gene lookup returns CDR1 MNHNY and CDR2 SVGAGI (reference sequence). Trimming took 6 bases from V and 4 from J, leaving 15 bases between them. The CDR3 is 14 residues long. This CDR3 is CASRATQGTYGYTF. For the CDR3, the DNA is TGTGCCAGCAGAGCGACCCAGGGGACCTATGGCTACACCTTC.